The sequence of this T cell receptor beta chain was determined in a study of T cells in localized non-small cell lung cancer. Remarks on this clone: Antigen specificity is unknown.

Study-wide points: Sequencing involved a lone tumor region, leaving heterogeneity possible. Appearances in adjacent lung were noted for a median approximately 61 of the top 100 tumor clones.

The data were produced by immunoSEQ multiplex PCR, yet TCRdb's version contains in-frame clones alone and is incomplete. The table has roughly 16,000 clones, approximately 90% seen once; the top ten hold more than 3%. The CDR3 sequence is 12 residues long. V trimming: 8 bases; J trimming: 9 bases; junction bases outside the gene matches: 8. CDR1 and CDR2 from the germline V gene are MNHNS and SASEGT. Sequences were derived from peripheral blood, sampled before any cancer treatment. This rearrangement joins TRBV6-1 to TRBJ2-5; TRBD2 matches at 8 bases. The clonotype was recovered from a male donor at least 60 years old with stage II squamous cell lung carcinoma. CDR3 sequence: CASQTGGQAQYF. The CDR3 DNA reads TGTGCCAGCCAAACGGGAGGGCAAGCCCAGTACTTC.